Presented here are 12 T cell receptor beta chains from one specimen sequenced in a study of T cell responses to AZD1222 COVID-19 vaccine (TCRdb year 2021). The library came from the immunoSEQ multiplex PCR assay. Entries here come from immuneACCESS through TCRdb and include only in-frame sequences with V and J called. Some clones fail to appear in such tables; in the studies checked, an unresolved V gene covers under half of the shortfall, and the cause of the remainder is unknown. In all, the sample holds 110,000 to 150,000 clones, and 75% to 90% of those were seen once. The leading ten clones occupy about 4.8% of the sample. Reading the label with the study, this specimen's time point is: baseline before first vaccination. The sequenced sample was peripheral blood, obtained on day 0 of AZD1222 vaccination. Receptors were obtained from an adult in good health.

The chain recombines TRBV4-1 with TRBJ2-1; 8 nucleotides line up with TRBD2. Germline values: CDR1 MGHRA, CDR2 YSYEKL. The CDR3 loop spans 15 amino acids. V was pared by 0 bases and J by 5 bases, with 3 bases of the junction left unmatched. The CDR3 coding sequence is TGCGCCAGCAGCCAAGAAAGACTAGCGAACAATGAGCAGTTCTTC. It specifies CASSQERLANNEQFF.

This chain connects TRBV6-5 to TRBJ2-7; no reliable D call. Trimming left V 0 bases short and J 5 bases short, with 8 bases between. Germline assignment: CDR1 MNHEY and CDR2 SVGAGI. This CDR3 has 13 amino acids. CDR3 nucleotide sequence: TGTGCCAGCAGTTACTCGAACTGGGACGAGCAGTACTTC. It yields the protein CASSYSNWDEQYF.

The chain employs TRBV6-5 and TRBJ1-2; D uncertain. V lost 0 bases and J 4 bases, leaving 9 bases between the germline ends. Per the germline V gene, CDR1 is MNHEY and CDR2 is SVGAGI. The CDR3 contains 14 residues. CDR3 sequence: CASSYSNSFYGYTF. The CDR3 coding sequence is TGTGCCAGCAGTTACTCGAATAGCTTCTATGGCTACACCTTC.

The chain combines TRBV5-4 with TRBJ1-5; no clear D gene. Germline V gene sequence: CDR1 SGHNT, CDR2 YYREEE (reference sequence). The CDR3 is made up of 13 amino acids. Trimming cost V 4 bases and J 6 bases, with 11 bases left between them. CDR3 sequence (DNA): TGTGCCAGCAGCGCCGGCCAGACTCAGCCCCAGCATTTT. Protein product: CASSAGQTQPQHF.

The rearrangement links TRBV27 to TRBJ1-2, with unresolved D. Germline V gene sequence: CDR1 MNHEY, CDR2 SMNVEV (reference sequence). Deletions cut 10 bases from V and 4 bases from J, with 13 bases between. The CDR3 covers 12 residues. This chain's CDR3 is CAIRSGSYGYTF. CDR3 DNA sequence: TGTGCCATTAGGTCGGGGAGCTATGGCTACACCTTC.

This chain links TRBV11-2 with TRBJ1-4, with D possibly being TRBD1 (6 bases). The length of the CDR3 is 17 residues. The germline V gene encodes CDR1 SGHAT and CDR2 FQNNGV. Trimming stripped 5 bases from V and 4 bases from J, with 20 bases between. The CDR3, as DNA: TGTGCCAGCAGCCATGTGGGTAGGGGGATTCTTAATGAAAAACTGTTTTTT. It encodes CASSHVGRGILNEKLFF.

This clone was detected only once. The V and J genes are TRBV3-1 (or the pseudogene TRBV3-2) and TRBJ1-2, with 8 nucleotides matching TRBD1. Germline assignment: CDR1 LGHDT and CDR2 YNNKEL (reference sequence). The CDR3 is made up of 17 amino acids. V dropped 2 bases and J dropped 0; count of bases not matched to a gene: 8. The CDR3 loop is CASSQLNRGKANYGYTF. The CDR3 region has the DNA TGTGCCAGCAGCCAACTTAACAGGGGGAAAGCTAACTATGGCTACACCTTC.

This clone appeared once. The genes are TRBV7-8 and TRBJ1-2; D is possibly TRBD1 (5 bases). CDR1 is SGHVS and CDR2 is FQNEAQ in the germline V gene. CDR3 size: 14 residues. Trimming cost V 5 bases and J 0 bases, with 10 bases left between them. Here the CDR3 reads CASSRGTTNYGYTF. Written as DNA, the CDR3 is TGTGCCAGCAGCCGGGGGACTACTAACTATGGCTACACCTTC.

The chain has TRBV7-9 and TRBJ2-7, with 7 bases lining up with TRBD1. Germline CDR1 is SEHNR and CDR2 is FQNEAQ (reference sequence). The CDR3 loop spans 14 amino acids. Trimming cost V 5 bases and J 5 bases; bases outside gene matches: 9. CDR3 region: CASSRRGQYHEQYF. The CDR3, as DNA: TGTGCCAGCAGCCGACGGGGACAGTATCACGAGCAGTACTTC.

The chain has TRBV3-1 (or the pseudogene TRBV3-2) and TRBJ1-5; D remains ambiguous. Trimming pared 1 base from V and 2 bases from J, leaving 6 bases between. There are 14 residues in the CDR3. Germline V lookup: CDR1 LGHDT, CDR2 YNNKEL (reference sequence). The CDR3 protein is CASSQVGGNQPQHF. The CDR3 DNA sequence: TGTGCCAGCAGCCAAGTCGGAGGCAATCAGCCCCAGCATTTT.

V is TRBV5-1 and J is TRBJ2-1; D tentatively reads TRBD1 or TRBD2 (5 bases each). The V end lost 4 bases, the J end lost 0 bases, and 17 bases lay between the germline ends. The CDR3 loop spans 17 amino acids. CDR1 and CDR2 from the germline V gene are SGHRS and YFSETQ. CDR3 sequence reads: CASSPRGVSSSYNEQFF. CDR3 in DNA: TGCGCCAGCAGCCCGCGAGGGGTGTCTTCCTCCTACAATGAGCAGTTCTTC.

This chain connects TRBV10-3 to TRBJ1-1; weak D call: TRBD1 (6 bases). The CDR3 loop spans 15 amino acids. CDR1 and CDR2 from the germline V gene are ENHRY and SYGVKD. V was pared by 9 bases and J by 1 base, with 18 bases between. CDR3 sequence: CAILSGGETNTEAFF. The CDR3 coding sequence is TGTGCCATTCTTTCGGGGGGCGAGACGAACACTGAAGCTTTCTTT.